A single sample is the source of the 4 T cell receptor beta chains below, sequenced in a study of cytomegalovirus exposure and HLA in healthy donors. Profiled with immunoSEQ multiplex PCR; TCRdb holds only in-frame clones, not every one. In the table there are 150,000 or so clones, approximately 80% of which are singletons. The sequenced sample was PBMCs. The source is a man aged 25-45 years in good health and CMV-seropositive.

This clone was seen just once. The chain links TRBV2 to TRBJ2-5; TRBD2 matches 14 bases. CDR3 size: 17 residues. V was pared by 4 bases and J by 2 bases, with 6 bases of the junction left unmatched. Germline V gives CDR1 SNHLY, CDR2 FYNNEI. The CDR3 sequence is CASSGAGLAGVQETQYF. CDR3 nucleotides: TGTGCCAGCAGTGGGGCGGGACTAGCGGGGGTACAAGAGACCCAGTACTTC.

The chain joins TRBV6-5 to TRBJ2-7; TRBD2 is a possible D gene (6 bases). V was trimmed by 7 bases and J by 4 bases, leaving 17 bases between them. This CDR3 has 14 amino acids. CDR1 and CDR2 from the germline V gene are MNHEY and SVGAGI. The CDR3 loop is CASTPSPGGYEQYF. The CDR3 DNA is TGTGCCAGCACTCCGTCTCCAGGAGGGTACGAGCAGTACTTC.

This rearrangement joins TRBV5-1 to TRBJ2-1, with 9 nucleotides matching TRBD2. From germline, CDR1 is SGHRS and CDR2 YFSETQ. V was pared by 4 bases and J by 4 bases, with 21 bases of the junction left unmatched. The CDR3 is 20 amino acids. The CDR3 reads CASSIRPPGGLAGEYNEQFF. CDR3 nucleotides: TGCGCCAGCAGCATACGACCGCCAGGGGGGTTAGCGGGGGAGTACAATGAGCAGTTCTTC.

This sequence joins TRBV7-9 and TRBJ2-7, with 14 bases matching TRBD2. This CDR3 contains 16 residues. CDR1 and CDR2 (germline): SEHNR, FQNEAQ (reference sequence). After removal of 3 bases from V and 4 bases from J, the junction contained 5 bases not matched to a gene. CDR3 coding DNA: TGTGCCAGCAGCTTCTCCGGGACTAGCGGGGGTTACGAGCAGTACTTC. Protein sequence: CASSFSGTSGGYEQYF. Combining the CDR3 with reference TRBV7-9 and TRBJ2-7 gives the whole variable domain DTGVSQNPRHKITKRGQNVTFRCDPISEHNRLYWYRQTLGQGPEFLTYFQNEAQLEKSRLLSDRFSAERPKGSFSTLEIQRTEQGDSAMYLCASSFSGTSGGYEQYFGPGTRLTVT.